This TCR beta chain comes out of a study of cytomegalovirus exposure and HLA in healthy donors. Study at large: An earlier analysis identified 95 million to 120 million unique TCR beta sequences in some 170 million T cells.

The PCR was carried out with 60 Vbeta primers and 13 Jbeta primers. Sequenced by immunoSEQ multiplex PCR; TCRdb stores in-frame clones only, minus some. The sample includes about 120,000 clones, 70% to 80% of them seen just once. CDR1 KGHSH and CDR2 LQKENI come from the germline V gene. Trimming stripped 3 bases from V and 2 bases from J, with 13 bases between. This CDR3 comprises 15 residues. When sampled, the donors appeared nominally healthy, though they likely had unrecorded immune exposures. The specimen was PBMCs. V and J are TRBV18 and TRBJ1-1; perhaps TRBD1 as D (6 bases). The receptor comes from a woman in her thirties or forties in good health and CMV-seropositive. The chain's CDR3 is CASSPPGRGNTEAFF. In nucleotides, the CDR3 is TGTGCCAGCTCACCTCCCGGCAGGGGAAACACTGAAGCTTTCTTT.